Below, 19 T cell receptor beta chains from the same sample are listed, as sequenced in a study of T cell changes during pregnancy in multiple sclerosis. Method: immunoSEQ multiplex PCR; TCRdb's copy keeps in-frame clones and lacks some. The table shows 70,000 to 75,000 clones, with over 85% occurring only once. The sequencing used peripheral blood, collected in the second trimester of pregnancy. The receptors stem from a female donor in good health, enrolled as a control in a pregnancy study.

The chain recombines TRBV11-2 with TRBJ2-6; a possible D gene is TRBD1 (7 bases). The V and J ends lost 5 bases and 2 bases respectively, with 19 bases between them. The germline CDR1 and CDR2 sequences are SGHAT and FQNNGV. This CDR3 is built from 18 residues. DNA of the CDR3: TGTGCCAGCAGCGCGGAGGGGGCGGAATACCCTGGGGCCAACGTCCTGACTTTC. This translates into CASSAEGAEYPGANVLTF.

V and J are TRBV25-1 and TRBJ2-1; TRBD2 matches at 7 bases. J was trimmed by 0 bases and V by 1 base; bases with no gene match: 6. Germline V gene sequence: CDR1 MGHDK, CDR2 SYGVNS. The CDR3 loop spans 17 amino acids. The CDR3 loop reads CASSEWKGGSSYNEQFF. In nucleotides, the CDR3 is TGTGCCAGCAGTGAATGGAAGGGCGGGAGCTCCTACAATGAGCAGTTCTTC. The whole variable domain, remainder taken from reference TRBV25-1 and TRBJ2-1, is EADIYQTPRYLVIGTGKKITLECSQTMGHDKMYWYQQDPGMELHLIHYSYGVNSTEKGDLSSESTVSRIRTEHFPLTLESARPSHTSQYLCASSEWKGGSSYNEQFFGPGTRLTVL.

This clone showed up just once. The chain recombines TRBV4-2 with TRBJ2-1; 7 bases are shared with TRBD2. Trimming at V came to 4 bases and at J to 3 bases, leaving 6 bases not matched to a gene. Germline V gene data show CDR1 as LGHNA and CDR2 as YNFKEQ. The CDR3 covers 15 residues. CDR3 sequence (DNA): TGTGCCAGCAGCCTAGCCCGGGGGGTCTACAATGAGCAGTTCTTC. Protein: CASSLARGVYNEQFF.

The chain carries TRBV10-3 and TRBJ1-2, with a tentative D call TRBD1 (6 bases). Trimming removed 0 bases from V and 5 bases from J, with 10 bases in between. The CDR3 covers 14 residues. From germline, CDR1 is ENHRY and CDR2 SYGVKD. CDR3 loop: CAISESNRAYGYTF. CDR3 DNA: TGTGCCATCAGTGAGTCGAACAGGGCGTATGGCTACACCTTC.

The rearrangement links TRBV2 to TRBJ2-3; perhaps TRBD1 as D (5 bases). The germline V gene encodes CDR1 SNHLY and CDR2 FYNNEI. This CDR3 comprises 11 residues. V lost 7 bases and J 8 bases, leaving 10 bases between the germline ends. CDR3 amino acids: CASKGRGTQYF. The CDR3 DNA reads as TGTGCCAGCAAGGGAAGGGGTACGCAGTATTTT.

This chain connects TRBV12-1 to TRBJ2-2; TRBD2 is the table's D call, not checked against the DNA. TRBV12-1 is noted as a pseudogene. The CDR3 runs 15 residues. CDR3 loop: CASSFLVLNTGELFF. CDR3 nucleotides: TGTGCCAGCAGCTTTTTAGTGTTGAACACCGGGGAGCTGTTTTTT.

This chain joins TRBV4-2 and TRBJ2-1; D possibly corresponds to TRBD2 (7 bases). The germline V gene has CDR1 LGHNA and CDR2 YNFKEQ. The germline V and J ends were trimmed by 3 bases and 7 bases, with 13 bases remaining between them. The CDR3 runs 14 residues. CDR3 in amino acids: CASSQPGGRNEQFF. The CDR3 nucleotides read TGTGCCAGCAGCCAGCCGGGGGGCAGGAATGAGCAGTTCTTC.

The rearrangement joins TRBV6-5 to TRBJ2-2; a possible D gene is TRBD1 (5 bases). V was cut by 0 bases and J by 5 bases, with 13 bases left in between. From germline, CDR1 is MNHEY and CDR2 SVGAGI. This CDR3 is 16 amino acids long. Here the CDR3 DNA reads TGTGCCAGCAGTTACTCGTTAGGGGCTGCTACCGGGGAGCTGTTTTTT. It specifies CASSYSLGAATGELFF.

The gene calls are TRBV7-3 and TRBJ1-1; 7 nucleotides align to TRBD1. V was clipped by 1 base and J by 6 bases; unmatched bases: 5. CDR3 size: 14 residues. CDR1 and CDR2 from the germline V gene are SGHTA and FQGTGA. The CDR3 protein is CASSLNNRGAEAFF. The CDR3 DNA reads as TGTGCCAGCAGCTTAAATAACAGGGGCGCTGAAGCTTTCTTT.

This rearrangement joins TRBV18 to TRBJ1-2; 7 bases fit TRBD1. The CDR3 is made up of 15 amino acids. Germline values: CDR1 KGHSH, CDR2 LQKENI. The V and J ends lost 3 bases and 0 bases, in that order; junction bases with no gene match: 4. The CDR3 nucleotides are TGTGCCAGCTCACCGGGACAGCTTTCTAACTATGGCTACACCTTC. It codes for CASSPGQLSNYGYTF.

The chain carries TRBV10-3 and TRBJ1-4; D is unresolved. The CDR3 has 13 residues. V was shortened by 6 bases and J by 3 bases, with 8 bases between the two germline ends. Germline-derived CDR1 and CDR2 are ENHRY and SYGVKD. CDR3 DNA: TGTGCCATCAGCCCCCAGTCTAATGAAAAACTGTTTTTT. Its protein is CAISPQSNEKLFF.

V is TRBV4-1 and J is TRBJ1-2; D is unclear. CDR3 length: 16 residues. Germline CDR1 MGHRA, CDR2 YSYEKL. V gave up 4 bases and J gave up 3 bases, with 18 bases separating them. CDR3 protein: CASSPGPVPGDYGYTF. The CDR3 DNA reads TGCGCCAGCAGCCCAGGCCCGGTACCCGGGGACTATGGCTACACCTTC.

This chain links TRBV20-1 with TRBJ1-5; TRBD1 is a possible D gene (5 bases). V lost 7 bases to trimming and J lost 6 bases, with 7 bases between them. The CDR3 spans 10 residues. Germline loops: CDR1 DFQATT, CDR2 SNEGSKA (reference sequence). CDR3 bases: TGCAGTGTGGGGGGTCAGCCCCAGCATTTT. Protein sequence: CSVGGQPQHF.

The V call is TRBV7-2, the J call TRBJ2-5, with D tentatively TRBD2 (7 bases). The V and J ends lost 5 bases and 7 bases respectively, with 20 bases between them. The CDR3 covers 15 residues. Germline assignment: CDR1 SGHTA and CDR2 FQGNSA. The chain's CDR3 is CASSAPQGRGVTQYF. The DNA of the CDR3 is TGTGCCAGCAGCGCTCCCCAGGGGAGGGGAGTGACCCAGTACTTC.

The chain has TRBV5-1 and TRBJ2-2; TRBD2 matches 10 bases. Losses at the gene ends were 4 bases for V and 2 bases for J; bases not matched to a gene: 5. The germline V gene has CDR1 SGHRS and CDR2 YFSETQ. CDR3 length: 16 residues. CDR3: CASSGSGGKNTGELFF. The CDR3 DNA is TGCGCCAGCAGCGGTAGCGGGGGGAAAAACACCGGGGAGCTGTTTTTT. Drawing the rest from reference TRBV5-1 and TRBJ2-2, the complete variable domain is KAGVTQTPRYLIKTRGQQVTLSCSPISGHRSVSWYQQTPGQGLQFLFEYFSETQRNKGNFPGRFSGRQFSNSRSEMNVSTLELGDSALYLCASSGSGGKNTGELFFGEGSRLTVL.

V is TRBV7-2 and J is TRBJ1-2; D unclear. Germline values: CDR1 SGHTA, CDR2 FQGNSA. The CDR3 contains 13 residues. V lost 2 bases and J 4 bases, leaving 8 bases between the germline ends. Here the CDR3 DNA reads TGTGCCAGCAGCTTAACACAGCTCTATGGCTACACCTTC. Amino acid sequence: CASSLTQLYGYTF. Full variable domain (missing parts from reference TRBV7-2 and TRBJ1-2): GAGVSQSPSNKVTEKGKDVELRCDPISGHTALYWYRQSLGQGLEFLIYFQGNSAPDKSGLPSDRFSAERTGGSVSTLTIQRTQQEDSAVYLCASSLTQLYGYTFGSGTRLTVV.

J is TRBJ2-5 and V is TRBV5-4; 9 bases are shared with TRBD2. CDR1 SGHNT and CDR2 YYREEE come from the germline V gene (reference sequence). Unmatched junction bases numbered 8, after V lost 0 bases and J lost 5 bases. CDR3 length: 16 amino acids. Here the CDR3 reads CASSLAGGGAWETQYF. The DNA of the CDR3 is TGTGCCAGCAGCTTGGCCGGCGGGGGGGCCTGGGAGACCCAGTACTTC.

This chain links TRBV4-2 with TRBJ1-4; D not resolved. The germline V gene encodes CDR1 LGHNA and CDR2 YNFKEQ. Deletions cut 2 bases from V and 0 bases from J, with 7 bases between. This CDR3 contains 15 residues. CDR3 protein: CASSQQEATNEKLFF. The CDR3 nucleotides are TGTGCCAGCAGCCAACAGGAGGCAACTAATGAAAAACTGTTTTTT.

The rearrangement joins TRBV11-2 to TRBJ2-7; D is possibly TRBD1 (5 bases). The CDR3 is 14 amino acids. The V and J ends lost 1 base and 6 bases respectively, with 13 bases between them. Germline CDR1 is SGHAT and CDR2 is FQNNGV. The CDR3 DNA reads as TGTGCCAGCAGCTTAGCCGGCAGGGTGACCGAGCAGTACTTC. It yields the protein CASSLAGRVTEQYF.